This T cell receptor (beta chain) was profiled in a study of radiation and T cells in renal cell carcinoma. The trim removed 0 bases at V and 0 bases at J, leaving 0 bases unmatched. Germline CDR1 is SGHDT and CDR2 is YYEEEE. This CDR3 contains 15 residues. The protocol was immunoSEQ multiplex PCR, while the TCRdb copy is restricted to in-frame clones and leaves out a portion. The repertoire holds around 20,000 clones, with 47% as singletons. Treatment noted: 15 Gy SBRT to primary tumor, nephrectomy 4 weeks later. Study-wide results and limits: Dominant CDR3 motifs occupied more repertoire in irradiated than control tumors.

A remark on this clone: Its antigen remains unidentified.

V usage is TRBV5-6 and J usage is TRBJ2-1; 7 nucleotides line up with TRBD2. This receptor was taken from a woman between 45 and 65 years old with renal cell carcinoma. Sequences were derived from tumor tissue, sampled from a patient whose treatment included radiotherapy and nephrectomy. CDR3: CASSLGTSSYNEQFF. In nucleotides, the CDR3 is TGTGCCAGCAGCTTGGGGACTAGCTCCTACAATGAGCAGTTCTTC.